This entry lists 31 T cell receptor beta chains sequenced from one sample in a study of persistence of HIV-infected CD4 T cells (dated by TCRdb to about 2020). The immunoSEQ hsTCRB assay version 4 in survey mode was used to sequence TCRbeta repertoires from genomic DNA. TCRdb re-hosts the immuneACCESS table, in-frame sequences only. Its copies lack some clones; in the studies checked, an unresolved V gene accounts for under half of them, and the cause for the rest is not known. The sample contains 25,000 to 35,000 clones, roughly 82% of them found a single time. The ten largest clones capture around 0.94% of the sample. These receptors have no known antigen. The treatment or condition label of this sample denotes: suppressive antiretroviral therapy. Cells were stimulated with lysates of CMV-infected fibroblasts at roughly 10 ug/mL. Memory CD4+ T cells that did not respond, being CD40L-negative, CD69-negative and CD45RO-high, were sorted as memory populations depleted of antigen-responding cells.

The sequencing here drew on CD4+ T cells sorted from PBMCs after roughly 19-hour stimulation, taken from a patient who received antiretroviral therapy. According to the study, the label for this sample's cell subset or site signals: CD40L-CD69- CD45RO-high memory CD4 T cells not responding to CMV lysate. These TCRs come from an adult man with HIV who was CMV-seropositive.

There are a few counts of this clone. J is TRBJ1-1 and V is TRBV6-1, with D possibly being TRBD1 (5 bases). The V end lost 2 bases, the J end lost 2 bases, and 12 bases lay between the germline ends. The germline gives CDR1 MNHNS, CDR2 SASEGT. The CDR3 has 15 residues. CDR3 sequence reads: CASSEWAGLNTEAFF. CDR3 nucleotide sequence: TGTGCCAGCAGTGAATGGGCAGGGCTTAACACTGAAGCTTTCTTT.

The chain joins TRBV18 to TRBJ1-2; D possibly corresponds to TRBD1 (6 bases). CDR3 length: 14 residues. Trimming shortened V by 5 bases and J by 2 bases, and 12 bases separated the two germline ends. CDR1 is KGHSH and CDR2 is LQKENI in the germline V gene. The CDR3 coding sequence is TGTGCCAGCTCAGCGTCCGGGACAAACTATGGCTACACCTTC. Its protein is CASSASGTNYGYTF.

This chain connects TRBV28 to TRBJ2-5, with 10 nucleotides matching TRBD2. The CDR3 loop spans 13 amino acids. The V gene end was trimmed by 5 bases and the J gene end by 5 bases; junction bases not matched to a gene: 2. Germline CDR1 MDHEN, CDR2 SYDVKM. The CDR3, as DNA: TGTGCCAGCAGTGTTAGCGGGAGGGAGACCCAGTACTTC. Its translation: CASSVSGRETQYF.

For the CDR3, the DNA is TGTGCCAGCAGTAGGGGCGGGGGGTCTTATACCTACGAGCAGTACTTC. Translation: CASSRGGGSYTYEQYF. The chain links TRBV27 to TRBJ2-7; 8 bases match TRBD2. Germline values: CDR1 MNHEY, CDR2 SMNVEV (reference sequence). The V and J ends lost 5 bases and 2 bases, in that order; junction bases with no gene match: 11. The CDR3 totals 16 residues.

The CDR3 sequence: CASSSTVRAYNEQFF. For the CDR3, the DNA is TGTGCCAGCAGCTCGACAGTCAGAGCTTACAATGAGCAGTTCTTC. The rearrangement uses TRBV7-2 and TRBJ2-1; D might be TRBD1 (5 bases). Germline V gene lookup returns CDR1 SGHTA and CDR2 FQGNSA. The CDR3 spans 15 residues. Trimming left V 4 bases short and J 4 bases short, with 14 bases between.

This sequence joins TRBV29-1 and TRBJ1-5, with 7 bases matching TRBD1. V lost 7 bases to trimming and J lost 7 bases; unmatched junction nucleotides: 10. Per the germline V gene, CDR1 is SQVTM and CDR2 is ANQGSEA. CDR3 length: 13 amino acids. CDR3 DNA sequence: TGCAGCGCCACCGGAGGGGGCGACCAGCCCCAGCATTTT. Translated, it gives CSATGGGDQPQHF.

This clone was observed a single time. The V call is TRBV9, the J call TRBJ2-1; the D gene is possibly TRBD2 (5 bases). CDR3 size: 13 residues. V was cut by 1 base and J by 11 bases, with 13 bases left in between. The V gene's germline CDR1 is SGDLS and CDR2 YYNGEE. The CDR3 protein is CASSVSEGTQQFF. CDR3 sequence (DNA): TGTGCCAGCAGCGTAAGCGAGGGCACCCAGCAGTTCTTC. Together with reference TRBV9 and TRBJ2-1, the CDR3 gives the full variable domain: DSGVTQTPKHLITATGQRVTLRCSPRSGDLSVYWYQQSLDQGLQFLIQYYNGEERAKGNILERFSAQQFPDLHSELNLSSLELGDSALYFCASSVSEGTQQFFGPGTRLTVL.

This chain connects TRBV5-1 to TRBJ2-1; TRBD1 agrees at 8 bases. Trimming removed 5 bases from V and 6 bases from J; junction bases left unmatched: 10. This CDR3 spans 15 amino acids. CDR1 and CDR2 from the germline V gene are SGHRS and YFSETQ. The CDR3 loop reads CASRVGSTGGNEQFF. The CDR3 region has the DNA TGCGCCAGCAGGGTAGGGTCTACAGGGGGCAATGAGCAGTTCTTC.

This clone occurred a few times. This chain joins TRBV12-3 or TRBV12-4 and TRBJ2-1; D unclear. The CDR3 is 13 amino acids. V was clipped by 5 bases and J by 5 bases, with 10 bases between them. For the CDR3, the DNA is TGTGCCAGCAGTCCACCCCCTGACAATGAGCAGTTCTTC. It yields the protein CASSPPPDNEQFF.

DNA for the CDR3: TGCGCCAGCAGTGTAACAACCAATGAGCAGTTCTTC. Residues: CASSVTTNEQFF. The V gene is TRBV5-1, the J gene TRBJ2-1; D remains ambiguous. The V end was cut by 5 bases, the J end by 6 bases, with 9 bases between. CDR3 length: 12 residues. CDR1 SGHRS and CDR2 YFSETQ come from the germline V gene.

The chain has TRBV30 and TRBJ2-7, with a possible D match to TRBD2 (6 bases). CDR1 and CDR2 (germline): GTSNPN, SVGIG (reference sequence). Trimming took 1 base from V and 5 from J, leaving 15 bases between them. This CDR3 is 14 amino acids long. CDR3: CAWSGGLTLDEQYF. The CDR3 nucleotides are TGTGCCTGGAGTGGGGGACTTACCCTCGACGAGCAGTACTTC.

The V gene is TRBV5-4, the J gene TRBJ2-1; D unresolved. Per germline, CDR1 SGHNT and CDR2 YYREEE (reference sequence). The CDR3 runs 15 residues. V was cut by 5 bases and J by 0 bases, with 12 bases left in between. CDR3 DNA: TGTGCCAGCAGTCCCGACTTGATCTCCTACAATGAGCAGTTCTTC. As protein: CASSPDLISYNEQFF.

This rearrangement joins TRBV3-1 (or the pseudogene TRBV3-2) to TRBJ1-6; 7 bases align to TRBD1. Trimming removed 8 bases from V and 7 bases from J; junction bases left unmatched: 11. There are 15 residues in the CDR3. From germline, CDR1 is LGHDT and CDR2 YNNKEL (reference sequence). CDR3 amino acids: CASVNRQGLNSPLHF. CDR3 in DNA: TGTGCCAGCGTTAACCGACAGGGCTTAAATTCACCCCTCCACTTT.

The rearrangement links TRBV6-6 to TRBJ1-3; 10 bases are shared with TRBD1. This CDR3 spans 14 amino acids. The trim removed 5 bases at V and 7 bases at J, leaving 5 bases unmatched. Per germline, CDR1 MNHNY and CDR2 SVGAGI (reference sequence). In DNA, the CDR3 is TGTGCCAGCAGTCTCTCGGGACAGGGGAACACCATATATTTT. It is translated as CASSLSGQGNTIYF.

The chain links TRBV2 to TRBJ1-2, with no clear D. The CDR3 extends over 12 amino acids. V was trimmed by 4 bases and J by 4 bases, leaving 7 bases between them. Germline V CDR1 and CDR2: SNHLY, FYNNEI. The CDR3 is CASSADFYGYTF. In nucleotides, the CDR3 is TGTGCCAGCAGTGCAGATTTCTATGGCTACACCTTC. The complete variable domain, with remaining parts taken from reference TRBV2 and TRBJ1-2, reads EPEVTQTPSHQVTQMGQEVILRCVPISNHLYFYWYRQILGQKVEFLVSFYNNEISEKSEIFDDQFSVERPDGSNFTLKIRSTKLEDSAMYFCASSADFYGYTFGSGTRLTVV.

The chain joins TRBV7-2 to TRBJ1-2; D not certain. The germline CDR1 and CDR2 sequences are SGHTA and FQGNSA. The CDR3 totals 16 residues. V lost 3 bases and J 1 base, leaving 15 bases between the germline ends. As DNA, the CDR3 is TGTGCCAGCAGCTTTTTTGGCCCAAGGCTTAACTATGGCTACACCTTC. This gives the protein CASSFFGPRLNYGYTF.

The V call is TRBV3-1 (or the pseudogene TRBV3-2), the J call TRBJ1-6; tentative D call: TRBD1 (5 bases). The CDR3 loop spans 13 amino acids. The germline V and J ends were trimmed by 5 bases and 8 bases, with 10 bases remaining between them. CDR1 LGHDT and CDR2 YNNKEL come from the germline V gene (reference sequence). CDR3: CASSVWGYSPLHF. The CDR3 nucleotides read TGTGCCAGCAGCGTATGGGGGTATTCACCCCTCCACTTT.

The chain has TRBV19 and TRBJ1-5; possibly TRBD1 for D (5 bases). The CDR3 covers 15 residues. Looked up from germline, CDR1 is LNHDA and CDR2 is SQIVND (reference sequence). Trimming took off 5 bases at V and 1 base at J, with 12 bases between the two ends. CDR3: CASSFGQGSNQPQHF. Here the CDR3 DNA reads TGTGCCAGTAGTTTCGGGCAGGGAAGCAATCAGCCCCAGCATTTT.

The V gene is TRBV15, the J gene TRBJ1-1; D unclear. CDR3 length equals 13 residues. Germline-derived CDR1 and CDR2 are LNHNV and YYDKDF (reference sequence). V lost 0 bases and J 4 bases, leaving 6 bases between the germline ends. Here the CDR3 reads CATSRDLFTEAFF. CDR3 nucleotides: TGTGCCACCAGCAGAGATCTATTCACTGAAGCTTTCTTT.

The genes are TRBV7-2 and TRBJ1-2; D is unresolved. The CDR3 loop spans 15 amino acids. With 1 base removed from V and 8 bases from J, the gap between germline ends came to 17 bases. Germline lookup yields CDR1 SGHTA and CDR2 FQGNSA. The CDR3 nucleotides are TGTGCCAGCAGCTTAGACGGGCGGACCTCTAGGGGCTACACCTTC. It codes for CASSLDGRTSRGYTF.

This sequence joins TRBV10-3 and TRBJ1-2; D perhaps matches TRBD1 (6 bases). The V end lost 5 bases, the J end lost 5 bases, and 18 bases lay between the germline ends. This CDR3 contains 15 residues. Germline lookup yields CDR1 ENHRY and CDR2 SYGVKD. The chain's CDR3 is CAISNPTGVDYGYTF. The CDR3 DNA sequence: TGTGCCATCAGTAACCCGACAGGAGTCGATTATGGCTACACCTTC.

V is TRBV3-1 (or the pseudogene TRBV3-2) and J is TRBJ1-4, with 7 nucleotides matching TRBD1. The length of the CDR3 is 14 residues. Germline assignment: CDR1 LGHDT and CDR2 YNNKEL (reference sequence). Trimming took 4 bases from V and 2 from J; bases not matched to a gene: 1. CDR3 protein: CASSRDSTNEKLFF. CDR3 DNA: TGTGCCAGCAGCCGGGACAGTACTAATGAAAAACTGTTTTTT.

The gene calls are TRBV5-1 and TRBJ1-1, with 7 nucleotides matching TRBD1. Losses at the gene ends were 7 bases for V and 0 bases for J; bases not matched to a gene: 6. Germline lookup yields CDR1 SGHRS and CDR2 YFSETQ. The CDR3 totals 14 residues. CDR3 in amino acids: CASRRQGMNTEAFF. The CDR3 nucleotides read TGCGCCAGCCGAAGACAGGGTATGAACACTGAAGCTTTCTTT.

V usage is TRBV6-5 and J usage is TRBJ2-3; D perhaps matches TRBD1 (6 bases). Germline CDR1 and CDR2: MNHEY and SVGAGI. V was trimmed by 9 bases and J by 6 bases, leaving 16 bases between them. This CDR3 spans 13 amino acids. CDR3 bases: TGTGCCAGTACTAGAGGGGACACGGATACGCAGTATTTT. This translates into CASTRGDTDTQYF.

The chain is built from TRBV19 and TRBJ1-2; 7 bases match TRBD1. The V gene's germline CDR1 is LNHDA and CDR2 SQIVND (reference sequence). This CDR3 comprises 12 residues. The V and J ends lost 5 bases and 4 bases, in that order; junction bases with no gene match: 1. The CDR3 sequence: CASSRQGYGYTF. The CDR3 DNA reads as TGTGCCAGTAGTCGACAGGGCTATGGCTACACCTTC.

V and J are TRBV27 and TRBJ2-1; D perhaps matches TRBD1 (6 bases). The length of the CDR3 is 15 residues. With 1 base removed from V and 2 bases from J, the gap between germline ends came to 9 bases. Germline values: CDR1 MNHEY, CDR2 SMNVEV (reference sequence). CDR3 bases: TGTGCCAGCAGTTTATGGCAGGGGACCTACAATGAGCAGTTCTTC. Protein: CASSLWQGTYNEQFF.

V and J are TRBV7-2 and TRBJ1-2; 10 nucleotides agree with TRBD1. CDR3 length: 15 amino acids. V shed 1 base and J 7 bases; nucleotides not matched to a gene: 6. Germline CDR1 is SGHTA and CDR2 is FQGNSA. CDR3 nucleotide sequence: TGTGCCAGCAGCTTAGGGGACAGGGGAACTCGTGGCTACACCTTC. It specifies CASSLGDRGTRGYTF.

The rearrangement joins TRBV28 to TRBJ2-7; unclear D gene. The germline gives CDR1 MDHEN, CDR2 SYDVKM. This CDR3 is 13 amino acids long. With 5 bases removed from V and 3 bases from J, the gap between germline ends came to 11 bases. DNA for the CDR3: TGTGCCAGCAGTCCAGCTGTGGGCTACGAGCAGTACTTC. Translated: CASSPAVGYEQYF. The full variable domain, its missing parts supplied by reference TRBV28 and TRBJ2-7, is DVKVTQSSRYLVKRTGEKVFLECVQDMDHENMFWYRQDPGLGLRLIYFSYDVKMKEKGDIPEGYSVSREKKERFSLILESASTNQTSMYLCASSPAVGYEQYFGPGTRLTVT.

The chain joins TRBV5-1 to TRBJ1-2, with TRBD1 matching 12 bases. Germline-derived CDR1 and CDR2 are SGHRS and YFSETQ. V lost 3 bases, J lost 5 bases, and 5 bases stayed unmatched. This CDR3 contains 15 residues. This chain's CDR3 is CASSSAGQGAYGYTF. CDR3 in DNA: TGCGCCAGCAGCTCAGCGGGACAGGGGGCTTATGGCTACACCTTC.

V is TRBV29-1 and J is TRBJ1-2; 7 positions match TRBD1. V trimming: 3 bases; J trimming: 7 bases; junction bases outside the gene matches: 8. CDR3 length: 13 amino acids. Per the germline V gene, CDR1 is SQVTM and CDR2 is ANQGSEA. CDR3 in DNA: TGCAGCGTTGACGGCAGGGGGGTTTCTGGCTACACCTTC. Residues: CSVDGRGVSGYTF.

The chain couples TRBV30 to TRBJ2-1; 10 nucleotides align to TRBD2. The V gene end was trimmed by 0 bases and the J gene end by 1 base; junction bases not matched to a gene: 3. CDR1 is GTSNPN and CDR2 is SVGIG in the germline V gene (reference sequence). CDR3 length: 16 amino acids. CDR3 coding DNA: TGTGCCTGGAGTGTTCTTAGCGGGGGGTCCTACAATGAGCAGTTCTTC. Its translation is CAWSVLSGGSYNEQFF.